This is a list of T cell receptor beta chains from one sample in a study of T cell repertoires in cytomegalovirus infection. MiXCR was run by TCRdb on the reads, yielding one entry per CDR3 protein. Among over 150,000 distinct CDR3 sequences listed, 13% to 15% were seen once. The sample was PBMCs. The receptors come from a human donor in good health (CMV status not recorded). Some clones in this sample may be carry-over from other donors' samples. CDR3s include the opening cysteine and the closing phenylalanine or tryptophan. D genes are given only for firm matches. Some rows have no size entry. The others give once, few or many, or a class for an expanded clone.

abundance	v_gene	j_gene	d_gene	CDR3nt	CDR3aa
few	TRBV7-9	TRBJ2-5	.	TGTGCCAGCAGCTTTCAGGGAAAAGAGACCCAGTACTTC	CASSFQGKETQYF
few	TRBV6-4	TRBJ2-3	TRBD2	TGTGCCAGCAGCGAGGGACTAGCGACAGATACGCAGTATTTT	CASSEGLATDTQYF
.	TRBV7-9	TRBJ2-7	.	TGTGCCAGCAGCCCCTTAGCGGAGCGGACCTACGAGCAGTACTTC	CASSPLAERTYEQYF
.	TRBV5-1	TRBJ2-5	.	TGCGCCAGCAGCGGGGAATCGGCCCAGTACTTC	CASSGESAQYF
few	TRBV5-1	TRBJ1-1	TRBD1	TGCGCCAGCAGCTATCCGGGACAGGGGTCGTACACTGAAGCTTTCTTT	CASSYPGQGSYTEAFF
few	TRBV6-1	TRBJ2-7	TRBD1	TGTGCCAGCAGTAACGGACAGGGTACCTACGAGCAGTACTTC	CASSNGQGTYEQYF
many	TRBV28	TRBJ1-3	.	TGTGCCAGCAGTGTGTCCGCCCTTCGAAACACCATATATTTT	CASSVSALRNTIYF
many	TRBV7-2	TRBJ2-1	.	TGTGCCAGCAGCTCGCTTCTAGAGCAGTTCTTC	CASSSLLEQFF
few	TRBV28	TRBJ1-6	.	TGTGCCAGCAGTTCCCCGGTGGGTGGTAATTCACCCCTCCACTTT	CASSSPVGGNSPLHF
few	TRBV19	TRBJ2-7	.	TGTGCCAGTAGTATACAGTGGAGCTCCTACGAGCAGTACTTC	CASSIQWSSYEQYF
few	TRBV20-1	TRBJ1-1	.	TGCAGTGCTAGCTCCGCCGGAATGAACACTGAAGCTTTCTTT	CSASSAGMNTEAFF
few	TRBV7-9	TRBJ2-4	TRBD2	TGTGCCAGCAGCTCCGGGGGACTAGCGGGAGTTTTCAAAAACATTCAGTACTTC	CASSSGGLAGVFKNIQYF
few	TRBV14	TRBJ1-1	.	TGTGCCAGCAGCCATCTTCGCGGGGAAGCTTTCTTT	CASSHLRGEAFF
.	TRBV11-3	TRBJ1-2	.	TGTGCCAGCAGCTTAGTAACACAGTCTCCTAACTATGGCTACACCTTC	CASSLVTQSPNYGYTF
many	TRBV7-9	TRBJ2-7	TRBD2	TGTGCCAGCAGCCTAGGACTAGCGACCCCTCGGGAGCAGTACTTC	CASSLGLATPREQYF
many	TRBV6-5	TRBJ2-7	TRBD1	TGTGCCAGCAGTTACCCCCGACCGGGACAGGGAGTGAGGGAGCAGTACTTC	CASSYPRPGQGVREQYF
many	TRBV7-2	TRBJ2-3	TRBD2	TGTGCCAGCAGCCCTACTAGCGGGGGAGCAGATACGCAGTATTTT	CASSPTSGGADTQYF
many	TRBV7-8	TRBJ2-3	TRBD2	TGTGCCAGCAGCGACAGCGGGGGCATGGATACGCAGTATTTT	CASSDSGGMDTQYF
many	TRBV7-2	TRBJ1-5	.	TGTGCCAGCAGCCTCTCCGATAGCCCGCATCGGCCCCAGCATTTT	CASSLSDSPHRPQHF
few	TRBV7-4	TRBJ1-1	TRBD1	TGTGCCAGCAGACAGACAGGGGGGACTGAAGCTTTCTTT	CASRQTGGTEAFF